This is a list of T cell receptor beta chains from one sample in a study of control samples from healthy donors and cancer patients. TCRdb's table, derived via immunoSEQ multiplex PCR, lists solely in-frame clones and lacks some. The sample consists of approximately 70,000 clones, approximately 89% of them appearing once. The source material was PBMCs. All receptors derive from a woman between 50 and 59 years old with head and neck cancer. The CDR3 runs from the conserved cysteine through the conserved F or W. A D gene is named only where the DNA matches it firmly. Clone size is stated in some rows and not others, as once, few, many or a class when expanded.

clone_size,d_call,v_call,j_call,cdr3_nt,cdr3_aa
NA,NA,TRBV14,TRBJ2-1,TGTGCCAGCAGCCAAGCGGGTCAGGGAATCTACAATGAGCAGTTCTTC,CASSQAGQGIYNEQFF
NA,NA,TRBV9,TRBJ1-1,TGTGCCAGCAGTGAGGGTCCGAACACTGAAGCTTTCTTT,CASSEGPNTEAFF
NA,TRBD1,TRBV10-3,TRBJ1-5,TGTGCCATCAGCGAGACAGGGATTAGCAATCAGCCCCAGCATTTT,CAISETGISNQPQHF
few,NA,TRBV4-1,TRBJ1-2,TGCGCCAGCAGCCAAGGGGCAGGGTATGGCTACACCTTC,CASSQGAGYGYTF
NA,TRBD2,TRBV28,TRBJ2-5,TGTGCCGCCACCGGGGGGGGGCACAGAGAGACCCAGTACTTC,CAATGGGHRETQYF
NA,NA,TRBV29-1,TRBJ1-1,TGCAGCGCGGGGTGGAACACTGAAGCTTTCTTT,CSAGWNTEAFF
NA,NA,TRBV18,TRBJ2-5,TGTGCCAGCTCACCTGTTGGCGCGGATCAAGAGACCCAGTACTTC,CASSPVGADQETQYF
NA,NA,TRBV5-1,TRBJ2-5,TGCGCCAGCAGCCCAACCCCCCTAGCCCAAGAGACCCAGTACTTC,CASSPTPLAQETQYF
NA,NA,TRBV7-9,TRBJ2-1,TGTGCCAGCAGCTTAGCAGGGTCCTACAATGAGCAGTTCTTC,CASSLAGSYNEQFF
NA,NA,TRBV28,TRBJ2-1,TGTGCCAGCAACGGGGGTGCCCCCCTCCACAATGAGCAGTTCTTC,CASNGGAPLHNEQFF
once,TRBD1,TRBV9,TRBJ1-1,TGTGCCAGCAGCGTCGGACAGGGGCTCACTGAAGCTTTCTTT,CASSVGQGLTEAFF
NA,NA,TRBV19,TRBJ1-1,TGTGCCAGTAGTATACGGGCACAGAACACTGAAGCTTTCTTT,CASSIRAQNTEAFF
NA,NA,TRBV5-1,TRBJ2-5,TGCGCCAGCAGCTTGGGGGGAACCCAAGAGACCCAGTACTTC,CASSLGGTQETQYF
NA,NA,TRBV7-3,TRBJ2-3,TGTGCCAGCAGCTTAAGAGGGGAGAGAGGAGATACGCAGTATTTT,CASSLRGERGDTQYF
NA,TRBD2,TRBV7-2,TRBJ2-5,TGTGCCAGCAGCGCTGGGGAGGGCCTGACCCAGTACTTC,CASSAGEGLTQYF
NA,NA,TRBV19,TRBJ1-2,TGTGCCAGTAGTCCATCCCAGGGTACCCGAGGCTACACCTTC,CASSPSQGTRGYTF
NA,NA,TRBV2,TRBJ1-5,TGTGCCAGCTTATCGTATCCGGCGGGTCAGCCCCAGCATTTT,CASLSYPAGQPQHF
NA,TRBD1,TRBV10-3,TRBJ1-4,TGTGCCATCCGGGACAGATTTAATGAAAAACTGTTTTTT,CAIRDRFNEKLFF
NA,TRBD2,TRBV7-2,TRBJ2-3,TGTGCCAGCAGCCCTAGAAGGATGACGGGGGGGCAGAAAGATACGCAGTATTTT,CASSPRRMTGGQKDTQYF
NA,NA,TRBV20-1,TRBJ2-3,TGCAGTGCTAGTATGGGGGATGGCACAGATACGCAGTATTTT,CSASMGDGTDTQYF
NA,TRBD1,TRBV5-1,TRBJ2-5,TGCGCCAGCGGGAGGACAGGGGGCGAGCAAGAGACCCAGTACTTC,CASGRTGGEQETQYF
NA,NA,TRBV28,TRBJ1-6,TGTGCCAGCGAACCCTCGCGGGGAGGGAGGTCACCCCTCCACTTT,CASEPSRGGRSPLHF
NA,NA,TRBV9,TRBJ2-5,TGTGCCAGCAGCGTAGGGAGCGGGCTACACGATGGGACCCAGTACTTC,CASSVGSGLHDGTQYF
NA,TRBD1,TRBV5-1,TRBJ2-1,TGCGCCAGCAGCTCGGGTAGGGACAGGGCTTACAATGAGCAGTTCTTC,CASSSGRDRAYNEQFF
NA,NA,TRBV12-3/TRBV12-4,TRBJ1-1,TGTGCCAGCAACACTCGCGGGGCTCCTGAAGCTTTCTTT,CASNTRGAPEAFF
NA,NA,TRBV30,TRBJ2-7,TGTGCCGCACAGAGTAGAGGGTCTTCGGGGGAGCAGTACTTC,CAAQSRGSSGEQYF
NA,TRBD2,TRBV7-3,TRBJ2-3,TGTGCCAGCAGCTCATCGGGGGGACATACGCAGTATTTT,CASSSSGGHTQYF